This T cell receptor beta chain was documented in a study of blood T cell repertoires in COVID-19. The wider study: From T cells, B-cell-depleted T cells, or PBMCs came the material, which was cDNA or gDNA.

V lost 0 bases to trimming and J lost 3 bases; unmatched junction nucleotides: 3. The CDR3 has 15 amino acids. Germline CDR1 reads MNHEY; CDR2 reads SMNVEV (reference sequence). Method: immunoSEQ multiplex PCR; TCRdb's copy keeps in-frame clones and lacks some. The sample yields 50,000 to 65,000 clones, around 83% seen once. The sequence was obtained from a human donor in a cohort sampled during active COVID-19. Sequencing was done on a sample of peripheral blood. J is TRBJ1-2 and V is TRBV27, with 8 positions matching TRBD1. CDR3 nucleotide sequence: TGTGCCAGCAGTTTATCACCAGGGGGCTACTATGGCTACACCTTC. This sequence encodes CASSLSPGGYYGYTF.